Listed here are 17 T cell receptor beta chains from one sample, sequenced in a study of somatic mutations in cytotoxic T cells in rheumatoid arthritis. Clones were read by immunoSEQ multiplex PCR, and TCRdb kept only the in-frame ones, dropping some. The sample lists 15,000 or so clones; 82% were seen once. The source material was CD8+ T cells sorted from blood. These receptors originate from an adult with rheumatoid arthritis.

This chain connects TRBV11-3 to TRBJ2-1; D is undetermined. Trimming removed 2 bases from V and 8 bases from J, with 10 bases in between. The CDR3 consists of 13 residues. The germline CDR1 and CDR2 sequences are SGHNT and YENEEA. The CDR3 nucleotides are TGTGCCAGCAGCTTACGGCTGCGTCATGAGCAGTTCTTC. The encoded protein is CASSLRLRHEQFF.

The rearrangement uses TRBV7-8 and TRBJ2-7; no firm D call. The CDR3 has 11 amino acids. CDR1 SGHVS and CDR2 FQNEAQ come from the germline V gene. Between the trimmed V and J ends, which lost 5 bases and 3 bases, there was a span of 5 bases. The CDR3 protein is CASSPSYEQYF. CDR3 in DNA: TGTGCCAGCAGCCCTAGCTACGAGCAGTACTTC.

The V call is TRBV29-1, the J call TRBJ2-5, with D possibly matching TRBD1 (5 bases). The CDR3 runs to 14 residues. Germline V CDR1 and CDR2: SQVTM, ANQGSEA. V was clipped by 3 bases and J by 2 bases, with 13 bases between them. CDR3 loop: CSVDVTALQETQYF. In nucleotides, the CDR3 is TGCAGCGTTGACGTGACAGCCTTACAAGAGACCCAGTACTTC. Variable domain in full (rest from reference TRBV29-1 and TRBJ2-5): SAVISQKPSRDICQRGTSLTIQCQVDSQVTMMFWYRQQPGQSLTLIATANQGSEATYESGFVIDKFPISRPNLTFSTLTVSNMSPEDSSIYLCSVDVTALQETQYFGPGTRLLVL.

CDR3 nucleotides: TGTGCCTGGAGTGTACTAGTTAGCCGGGGGCTTAACTATGGCTACACCTTC. Translated: CAWSVLVSRGLNYGYTF. The chain joins TRBV30 to TRBJ1-2; TRBD1 is a possible D gene (6 bases). The CDR3 is 17 residues long. Trimming took off 0 bases at V and 1 base at J, with 18 bases between the two ends. Germline V gene lookup returns CDR1 GTSNPN and CDR2 SVGIG (reference sequence).

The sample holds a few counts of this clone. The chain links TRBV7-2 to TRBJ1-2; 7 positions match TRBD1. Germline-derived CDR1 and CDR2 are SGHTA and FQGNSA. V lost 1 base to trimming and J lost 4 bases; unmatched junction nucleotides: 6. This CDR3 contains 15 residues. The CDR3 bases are TGTGCCAGCAGCTTAGAGGAACAGGGGATCTATGGCTACACCTTC. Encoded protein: CASSLEEQGIYGYTF.

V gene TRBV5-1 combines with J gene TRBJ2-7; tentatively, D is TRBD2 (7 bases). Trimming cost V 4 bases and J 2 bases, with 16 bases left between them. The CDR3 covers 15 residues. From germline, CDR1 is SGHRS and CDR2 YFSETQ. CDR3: CASSPRGGRAYEQYF. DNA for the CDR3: TGCGCCAGCAGCCCTAGGGGGGGCCGGGCCTACGAGCAGTACTTC. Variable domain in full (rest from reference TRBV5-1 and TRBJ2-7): KAGVTQTPRYLIKTRGQQVTLSCSPISGHRSVSWYQQTPGQGLQFLFEYFSETQRNKGNFPGRFSGRQFSNSRSEMNVSTLELGDSALYLCASSPRGGRAYEQYFGPGTRLTVT.

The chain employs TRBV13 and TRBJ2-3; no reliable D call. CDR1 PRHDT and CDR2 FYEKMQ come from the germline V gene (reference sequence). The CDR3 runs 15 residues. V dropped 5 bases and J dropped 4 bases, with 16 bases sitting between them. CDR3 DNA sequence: TGTGCCAGCAGCCATCCGACGGAAGATTCAGATACGCAGTATTTT. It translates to CASSHPTEDSDTQYF.

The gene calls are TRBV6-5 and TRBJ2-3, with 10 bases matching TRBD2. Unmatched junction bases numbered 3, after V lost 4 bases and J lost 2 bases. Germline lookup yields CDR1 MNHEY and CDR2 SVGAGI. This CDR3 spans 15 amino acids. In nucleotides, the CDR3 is TGTGCCAGCAGTTGGACTAGCGGACTCACAGATACGCAGTATTTT. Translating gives CASSWTSGLTDTQYF.

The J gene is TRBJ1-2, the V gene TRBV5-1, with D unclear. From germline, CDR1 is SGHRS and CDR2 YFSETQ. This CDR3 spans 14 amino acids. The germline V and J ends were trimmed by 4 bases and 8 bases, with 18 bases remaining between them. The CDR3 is CASSPDGNNLGYTF. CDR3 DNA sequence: TGCGCCAGCAGCCCGGACGGAAATAATCTAGGCTACACCTTC. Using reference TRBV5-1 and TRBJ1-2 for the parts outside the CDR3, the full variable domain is KAGVTQTPRYLIKTRGQQVTLSCSPISGHRSVSWYQQTPGQGLQFLFEYFSETQRNKGNFPGRFSGRQFSNSRSEMNVSTLELGDSALYLCASSPDGNNLGYTFGSGTRLTVV.

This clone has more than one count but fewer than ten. This chain's CDR3 is CASSARQGTNYGYTF. The DNA of the CDR3 is TGTGCCAGCAGTGCCCGACAGGGGACAAACTATGGCTACACCTTC. This chain links TRBV27 with TRBJ1-2; 8 nucleotides align to TRBD1. Trimming cost V 5 bases and J 2 bases; bases outside gene matches: 7. This CDR3 has 15 amino acids. Germline lookup yields CDR1 MNHEY and CDR2 SMNVEV (reference sequence).

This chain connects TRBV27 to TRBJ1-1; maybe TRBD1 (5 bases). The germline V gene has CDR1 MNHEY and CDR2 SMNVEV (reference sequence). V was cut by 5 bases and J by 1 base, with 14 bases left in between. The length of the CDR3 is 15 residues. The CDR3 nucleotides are TGTGCCAGCAGTCCGCCCGGGACGGGGAACACTGAAGCTTTCTTT. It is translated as CASSPPGTGNTEAFF.

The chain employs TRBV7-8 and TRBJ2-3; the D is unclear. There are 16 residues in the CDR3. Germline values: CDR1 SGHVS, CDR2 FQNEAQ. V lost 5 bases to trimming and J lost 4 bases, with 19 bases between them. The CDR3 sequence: CASSLRVPLASDTQYF. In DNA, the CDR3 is TGTGCCAGCAGCCTACGGGTCCCTTTGGCTTCAGATACGCAGTATTTT.

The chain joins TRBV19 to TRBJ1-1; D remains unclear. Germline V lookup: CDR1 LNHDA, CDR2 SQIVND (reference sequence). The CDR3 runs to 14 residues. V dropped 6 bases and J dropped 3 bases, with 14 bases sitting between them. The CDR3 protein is CASRVTARHTEAFF. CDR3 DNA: TGTGCCAGTAGGGTAACCGCCCGGCACACTGAAGCTTTCTTT.

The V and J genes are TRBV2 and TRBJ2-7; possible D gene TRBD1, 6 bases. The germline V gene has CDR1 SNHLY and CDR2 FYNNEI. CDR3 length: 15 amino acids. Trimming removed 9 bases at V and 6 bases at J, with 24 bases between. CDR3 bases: TGTGCCAGGGGGACCCGGGACACAGAACGAAGCGAGCAGTACTTC. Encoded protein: CARGTRDTERSEQYF.

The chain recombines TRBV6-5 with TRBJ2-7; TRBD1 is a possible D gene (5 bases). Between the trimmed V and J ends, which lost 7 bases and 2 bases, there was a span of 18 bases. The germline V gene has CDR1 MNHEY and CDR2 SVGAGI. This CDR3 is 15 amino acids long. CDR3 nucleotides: TGTGCCAGCACCAATGGCCAGGGTATCCCCTACGAGCAGTACTTC. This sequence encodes CASTNGQGIPYEQYF.

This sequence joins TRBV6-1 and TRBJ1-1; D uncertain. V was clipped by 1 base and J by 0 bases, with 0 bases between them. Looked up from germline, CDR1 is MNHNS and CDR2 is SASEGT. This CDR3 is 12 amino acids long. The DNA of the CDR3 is TGTGCCAGCAGTGAAGTGAACACTGAAGCTTTCTTT. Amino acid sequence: CASSEVNTEAFF.

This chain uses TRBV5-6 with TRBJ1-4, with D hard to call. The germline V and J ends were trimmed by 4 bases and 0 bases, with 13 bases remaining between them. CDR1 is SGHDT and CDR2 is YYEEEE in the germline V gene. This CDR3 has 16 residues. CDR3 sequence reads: CASSESAGSTNEKLFF. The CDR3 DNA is TGTGCCAGCAGCGAGTCAGCCGGTTCAACTAATGAAAAACTGTTTTTT.